This T cell receptor (beta chain) was obtained from a study of T-cell memory formation after mild COVID-19. Study-wide background: For the most part, TCR clusters were specific to one donor.

This clonotype has only a few counts. The target antigen is unknown. TCRdb re-analysed the 5' RACE reads in MiXCR, keeping a single row per CDR3 protein. The data contain nearly 110,000 distinct CDR3 sequences, approximately 14% of them singletons. The study's findings and limits: Contracting clones localized mainly to CM and EM when CD4+ and mainly to EMRA when CD8+.

The length of the CDR3 is 15 residues. CDR1 is SGHAT, CDR2 FQNNGV, per germline. Trimming pared 7 bases from V and 1 base from J, leaving 16 bases between. The chain recombines TRBV11-2 with TRBJ2-5; D is uncertain. This TCR was recovered from a man aged 18 to 30 who had mild COVID-19 (a few samples of this study predate the infection). Cell type and time point are not known. Sequencing was performed on PBMCs or a T cell subset sorted from them (not recorded which). The CDR3 DNA is TGTGCCAGCACTCTAGTAGTAGGGTCCCAAGAGACCCAGTACTTC. Translating gives CASTLVVGSQETQYF. Complete variable domain (other parts from reference TRBV11-2 and TRBJ2-5): EAGVAQSPRYKIIEKRQSVAFWCNPISGHATLYWYQQILGQGPKLLIQFQNNGVVDDSQLPKDRFSAERLKGVDSTLKIQPAKLEDSAVYLCASTLVVGSQETQYFGPGTRLLVL.